The sequence of this T cell receptor beta chain was determined in a study of cytomegalovirus exposure and HLA in healthy donors. On this clone: The antigen remains undetermined.

It was with 60 Vbeta and 13 Jbeta primers that the PCR ran. The table came from immunoSEQ multiplex PCR; TCRdb's copy has only in-frame clones and leaves some out. Of around 120,000 clones listed, 65% to 80% are singletons. The CDR3 contains 17 residues. Germline lookup yields CDR1 SGDLS and CDR2 YYNGEE. With 4 bases clipped from V and 7 bases from J, the junction kept 14 bases outside the gene matches. General study points: Most CMV-associated TCR beta chains were later found to appear HLA-restricted. Altogether, 170 or so TCR beta chains were recorded as cytomegalovirus-associated. Earlier results showed most TCR beta V segments being productive about 90% or about 30% of the time.

The sequenced sample consisted of PBMCs. The chain recombines TRBV9 with TRBJ2-1; 10 nucleotides agree with TRBD2. The clonotype originates from a woman aged 35 to 49 in good health and CMV-seropositive. Written as DNA, the CDR3 is TGTGCCAGCAGCCCCGGGCCAGCGGGAGGGCCTGGAAATGAGCAGTTCTTC. This encodes CASSPGPAGGPGNEQFF.